Each of the 2 T cell receptor beta chains below was sequenced from the same sample in a study of blood T cells in healthy people across ages. A J-beta primer mix and a sample-barcoded 5' primer were used in a second PCR of about 7 to 11 cycles. TCRdb reprocessed the 5' RACE reads with MiXCR, giving one entry per CDR3 protein. Here the sample spans roughly 2 million distinct CDR3 sequences, around half being singletons. The sample comprised blood. The receptor source for this set is a middle-aged woman in good health.

This clonotype was detected only a few times. Written as DNA, the CDR3 is TGCGCCAGCAGCTTACCGGGACAGAAAGAAGAGACCCAGTACTTC. Translating gives CASSLPGQKEETQYF. The chain recombines TRBV5-1 with TRBJ2-5, with 7 bases matching TRBD1. With V trimmed by 2 bases and J by 3 bases, 7 bases remained unmatched. The CDR3 is 15 residues long. CDR1 is SGHRS, CDR2 YFSETQ, per germline.

There are a few counts of this clonotype. The V and J genes are TRBV13 and TRBJ2-5, with D unresolved. Germline CDR1 is PRHDT and CDR2 is FYEKMQ (reference sequence). The ends were cut back, 7 bases at V and 2 bases at J, with 14 bases in the middle. The CDR3 is 14 amino acids. The CDR3 DNA sequence: TGTGCCAGCACCCGGCTTTACGAGCAAGAGACCCAGTACTTC. This translates into CASTRLYEQETQYF.